Presented here are 24 T cell receptor beta chains from one specimen sequenced in a study of response to subunit inactivated influenza vaccine. TCRdb ran MiXCR on the RT-PCR reads and lists one entry per CDR3 protein. The sample shows some 500,000 distinct CDR3 sequences, 16% of them seen only once. Source: CD4+ T cells sorted from PBMCs, taken less than 25 months after vaccination. Receptors originate from a man between 50 and 75 years old who received an inactivated influenza vaccine.

V gene TRBV2 combines with J gene TRBJ2-7; D unresolved. Germline V gene sequence: CDR1 SNHLY, CDR2 FYNNEI. There are 12 residues in the CDR3. Trimming took 3 bases from V and 3 from J, leaving 6 bases between them. The CDR3 nucleotides read TGTGCCAGCAGTGAGGACGGCTACGAGCAGTACTTC. This codes for CASSEDGYEQYF. Drawing the rest from reference TRBV2 and TRBJ2-7, the complete variable domain is EPEVTQTPSHQVTQMGQEVILRCVPISNHLYFYWYRQILGQKVEFLVSFYNNEISEKSEIFDDQFSVERPDGSNFTLKIRSTKLEDSAMYFCASSEDGYEQYFGPGTRLTVT.

The gene calls are TRBV5-5 and TRBJ2-4; 8 bases are a match to TRBD1. The V and J ends lost 3 bases and 3 bases, in that order; junction bases with no gene match: 2. Germline V gene sequence: CDR1 SGHKS, CDR2 YYEKEE (reference sequence). The CDR3 is 14 residues long. Written as DNA, the CDR3 is TGTGCCAGCAGCTGGACAGGGAACAAAAACATTCAGTACTTC. It encodes CASSWTGNKNIQYF.

This rearrangement joins TRBV20-1 to TRBJ2-7, with TRBD1 identical over 8 bases. Germline trimming cut 5 bases from V and 2 bases from J; bases unmatched to any gene: 5. Per the germline V gene, CDR1 is DFQATT and CDR2 is SNEGSKA (reference sequence). This CDR3 comprises 13 residues. The CDR3 reads CSAVDRGTYEQYF. For the CDR3, the DNA is TGCAGTGCTGTCGACAGGGGCACCTACGAGCAGTACTTC.

CDR3 DNA: TGCGCCAGCAGCACAGGAGCCGGGACTAGCAGGGATACGCAGTATTTT. It translates to CASSTGAGTSRDTQYF. This chain joins TRBV5-1 and TRBJ2-3; 9 positions agree with TRBD2. V gave up 4 bases and J gave up 6 bases; unmatched junction bases: 12. Germline CDR1 and CDR2: SGHRS and YFSETQ. The length of the CDR3 is 16 residues.

The table lists this clonotype with a few counts. The chain has TRBV18 and TRBJ2-5; TRBD1 matches at 8 bases. Per germline, CDR1 KGHSH and CDR2 LQKENI. Trimming took 1 base from V and 4 from J; bases not matched to a gene: 5. CDR3 length: 15 amino acids. Here the CDR3 reads CASSPRSGGRETQYF. The CDR3 coding sequence is TGTGCCAGCTCACCACGATCAGGGGGCCGAGAGACCCAGTACTTC.

V usage is TRBV24-1 and J usage is TRBJ2-1; D uncertain. Trimming shortened V by 1 base and J by 7 bases, and 4 bases separated the two germline ends. There are 12 residues in the CDR3. Per germline, CDR1 KGHDR and CDR2 SFDVKD. CDR3 DNA sequence: TGTGCCACCAGTGATTTTGGTAATGAGCAGTTCTTC. Protein sequence: CATSDFGNEQFF.

The count of this clonotype is one. The V gene is TRBV10-2, the J gene TRBJ1-1; D unresolved. Trimming left V 7 bases short and J 5 bases short, with 11 bases between. From germline, CDR1 is WSHSY and CDR2 SAAADI. The CDR3 has 12 amino acids. The CDR3 reads CASMRVGTEAFF. CDR3 DNA sequence: TGCGCCAGCATGCGGGTGGGGACTGAAGCTTTCTTT.

V is TRBV18 and J is TRBJ2-7; D is perhaps TRBD1 (5 bases). The CDR3 consists of 15 residues. V lost 1 base and J lost 4, with 14 bases in between. Germline V gene lookup returns CDR1 KGHSH and CDR2 LQKENI. The CDR3 bases are TGTGCCAGCTCACCACTCCCCAGGGAATTGTACGAGCAGTACTTC. Protein sequence: CASSPLPRELYEQYF.

The chain employs TRBV5-1 and TRBJ2-7; the D gene could be TRBD1 or TRBD2 (5 bases each). The CDR3 is 13 residues long. In germline, CDR1 is SGHRS, CDR2 YFSETQ. V lost 6 bases and J lost 5, with 15 bases in between. The CDR3 region has the DNA TGCGCCAGCATCCTTCCCCGGGACCACGAGCAGTACTTC. Translated: CASILPRDHEQYF.

This clonotype was observed a few times. The genes are TRBV20-1 and TRBJ2-2, with D possibly being TRBD1 (6 bases). V lost 5 bases and J lost 10, with 14 bases in between. Germline lookup yields CDR1 DFQATT and CDR2 SNEGSKA (reference sequence). The CDR3 extends over 12 amino acids. The CDR3 reads CSAARGHEELFF. CDR3 in DNA: TGCAGTGCTGCCAGGGGCCACGAGGAGCTGTTTTTT.

This clonotype showed up many times. V is TRBV5-1 and J is TRBJ2-1, with D perhaps being TRBD1 or TRBD2 (5 bases each). Germline CDR1 reads SGHRS; CDR2 reads YFSETQ. There are 15 residues in the CDR3. Deletions cut 0 bases from V and 6 bases from J, with 13 bases between. The CDR3: CASSLVTSGANEQFF. The CDR3 DNA reads TGCGCCAGCAGCTTGGTAACTAGTGGGGCCAATGAGCAGTTCTTC.

This chain joins TRBV10-3 and TRBJ2-2; maybe TRBD1 (5 bases). V lost 3 bases, J lost 0 bases, and 11 bases lay in between. Germline CDR1 and CDR2: ENHRY and SYGVKD. CDR3 size: 16 residues. CDR3 protein: CAISDVGASNTGELFF. CDR3 in DNA: TGTGCCATCAGTGACGTTGGGGCCTCGAACACCGGGGAGCTGTTTTTT.

This clonotype has a count of ten or more. The gene calls are TRBV7-2 and TRBJ2-4, with TRBD2 matching 10 bases. Germline V gene sequence: CDR1 SGHTA, CDR2 FQGNSA. This CDR3 contains 14 residues. The V segment lost 5 bases and the J segment 13 bases; nucleotides outside the gene matches: 11. The CDR3 reads CASSVSGGPGEQYF. The CDR3 nucleotides are TGTGCCAGCAGCGTTAGCGGGGGGCCGGGGGAACAGTACTTC.

The chain links TRBV4-2 to TRBJ2-1; D tentatively fits TRBD1 or TRBD2 (7 bases each). V was shortened by 0 bases and J by 9 bases, with 15 bases between the two germline ends. This CDR3 spans 15 amino acids. Looked up from germline, CDR1 is LGHNA and CDR2 is YNFKEQ. DNA for the CDR3: TGTGCCAGCAGCCAAGATTTACAGGGGAGGGGTGAGCAGTTCTTC. Amino acid sequence: CASSQDLQGRGEQFF.

This clonotype was seen ten or more times. J is TRBJ2-7 and V is TRBV7-2; D remains ambiguous. Germline-derived CDR1 and CDR2 are SGHTA and FQGNSA. CDR3 length: 14 amino acids. The V end lost 0 bases, the J end lost 3 bases, and 9 bases lay between the germline ends. DNA for the CDR3: TGTGCCAGCAGCTTAGCGAGAACGGGCTACGAGCAGTACTTC. As protein: CASSLARTGYEQYF.

The J gene is TRBJ2-2, the V gene TRBV29-1, with 12 bases lining up with TRBD1. This CDR3 is built from 14 residues. The V and J ends lost 8 bases and 5 bases, in that order; junction bases with no gene match: 6. Germline CDR1 is SQVTM and CDR2 is ANQGSEA. The CDR3: CSTRDRGLTGELFF. Here the CDR3 DNA reads TGCAGCACCCGGGACAGGGGGCTGACCGGGGAGCTGTTTTTT.

The chain recombines TRBV10-3 with TRBJ1-1; the match to TRBD1 covers 8 bases. The trim removed 6 bases at V and 1 base at J, leaving 1 base unmatched. CDR1 and CDR2 from the germline V gene are ENHRY and SYGVKD. The CDR3 sequence is 13 residues long. CDR3 sequence (DNA): TGTGCCATCAGACAGGGGGAGAACACTGAAGCTTTCTTT. It translates to CAIRQGENTEAFF.

The chain joins TRBV3-1 to TRBJ2-7, with 7 bases matching TRBD2. Germline assignment: CDR1 LGHDT and CDR2 YNNKEL (reference sequence). The CDR3 loop spans 14 amino acids. V gave up 0 bases and J gave up 5 bases; unmatched junction bases: 4. The CDR3: CASSQEGGRNEQYF. For the CDR3, the DNA is TGTGCCAGCAGCCAAGAGGGAGGGAGGAACGAGCAGTACTTC.

This clonotype came up a few times. The chain uses TRBV5-6 and TRBJ2-1; D might be TRBD2 (5 bases). This CDR3 comprises 17 residues. The germline V gene has CDR1 SGHDT and CDR2 YYEEEE. Trimming took off 0 bases at V and 8 bases at J, with 21 bases between the two ends. CDR3 sequence (DNA): TGTGCCAGCAGCTTGGGCCCTCCGGGATCCCAAGGCTATGAGCAGTTCTTC. The encoded protein is CASSLGPPGSQGYEQFF.

This chain links TRBV5-5 with TRBJ2-1; weak D call: TRBD2 (6 bases). Trimming removed 4 bases at V and 7 bases at J, with 12 bases between. The CDR3 is made up of 13 amino acids. Germline CDR1 and CDR2: SGHKS and YYEKEE (reference sequence). The CDR3 nucleotides are TGTGCCAGCAGCCGACTAGGGACGAATGAGCAGTTCTTC. Translating gives CASSRLGTNEQFF.

The chain uses TRBV12-3 or TRBV12-4 and TRBJ2-1; no clear D. V was pared by 8 bases and J by 2 bases, with 10 bases between. The CDR3 length is 13 residues. CDR3 sequence (DNA): TGTGCCAGCTTTTTCGGAGCCTACAATGAGCAGTTCTTC. Translated: CASFFGAYNEQFF.

This chain links TRBV2 with TRBJ2-1; tentative D call: TRBD2 (5 bases). The CDR3 loop spans 15 amino acids. Germline V gene lookup returns CDR1 SNHLY and CDR2 FYNNEI. Trimming took 3 bases from V and 7 from J, leaving 16 bases between them. The CDR3: CASSEGWSSKNEQFF. CDR3 nucleotides: TGTGCCAGCAGTGAGGGGTGGTCTAGCAAGAATGAGCAGTTCTTC. Full variable domain (outside the CDR3, taken from reference TRBV2 and TRBJ2-1): EPEVTQTPSHQVTQMGQEVILRCVPISNHLYFYWYRQILGQKVEFLVSFYNNEISEKSEIFDDQFSVERPDGSNFTLKIRSTKLEDSAMYFCASSEGWSSKNEQFFGPGTRLTVL.

The J gene is TRBJ2-7, the V gene TRBV7-2; D gene uncertain. Germline-derived CDR1 and CDR2 are SGHTA and FQGNSA. The length of the CDR3 is 15 residues. Trimming removed 5 bases at V and 3 bases at J, with 17 bases between. Here the CDR3 DNA reads TGTGCCAGCAGCGTTATGGACGGGTCAGGCTACGAGCAGTACTTC. Its protein is CASSVMDGSGYEQYF.

The chain combines TRBV5-1 with TRBJ2-2; D is unclear. CDR1 and CDR2 (germline): SGHRS, YFSETQ. Trimming stripped 3 bases from V and 4 bases from J, with 10 bases between. There are 14 residues in the CDR3. CDR3 sequence (DNA): TGCGCCAGCAGCTCTCCATCCTCCACCGGGGAGCTGTTTTTT. Protein: CASSSPSSTGELFF.